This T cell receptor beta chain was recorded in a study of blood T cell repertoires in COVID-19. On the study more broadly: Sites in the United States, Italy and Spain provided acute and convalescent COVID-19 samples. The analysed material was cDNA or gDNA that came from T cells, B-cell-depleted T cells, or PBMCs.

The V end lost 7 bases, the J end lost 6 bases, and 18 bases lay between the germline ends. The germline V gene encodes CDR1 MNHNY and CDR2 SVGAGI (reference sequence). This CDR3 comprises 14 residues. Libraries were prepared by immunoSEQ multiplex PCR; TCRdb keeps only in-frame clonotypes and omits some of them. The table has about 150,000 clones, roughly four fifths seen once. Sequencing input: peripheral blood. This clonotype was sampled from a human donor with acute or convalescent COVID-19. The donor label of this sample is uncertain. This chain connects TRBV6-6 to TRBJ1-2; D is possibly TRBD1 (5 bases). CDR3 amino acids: CASTPLTGANGYTF. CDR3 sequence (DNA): TGTGCCAGCACTCCTTTGACTGGGGCTAATGGCTACACCTTC.